This T cell receptor beta chain was found in a study of blood T cells in healthy people across ages. The table lists this clonotype with many counts. Its antigen is undetermined. The authors ran a second PCR of about 7 to 11 cycles using a sample-barcoded 5' primer and a J-beta primer mix. TCRdb independently ran MiXCR on the 5' RACE reads; one entry per CDR3 protein. The sample carries some 920,000 distinct CDR3 sequences, just over 50% recorded once. The CDR3 is 14 amino acids. Trimming stripped 0 bases from V and 3 bases from J, with 9 bases between. The V gene's germline CDR1 is LGHNA and CDR2 YSLEER. Study results and caveats: Fewer expanded clones and more diversity marked long-lived versus aged donors.

The rearrangement uses TRBV4-3 and TRBJ2-7; D not resolved. The source of this sequence is a woman in her sixties or seventies in good health. Sequenced: blood. CDR3 region: CASSQEGGSYEQYF. For the CDR3, the DNA is TGCGCCAGCAGCCAAGAAGGCGGCAGCTACGAGCAGTACTTC.